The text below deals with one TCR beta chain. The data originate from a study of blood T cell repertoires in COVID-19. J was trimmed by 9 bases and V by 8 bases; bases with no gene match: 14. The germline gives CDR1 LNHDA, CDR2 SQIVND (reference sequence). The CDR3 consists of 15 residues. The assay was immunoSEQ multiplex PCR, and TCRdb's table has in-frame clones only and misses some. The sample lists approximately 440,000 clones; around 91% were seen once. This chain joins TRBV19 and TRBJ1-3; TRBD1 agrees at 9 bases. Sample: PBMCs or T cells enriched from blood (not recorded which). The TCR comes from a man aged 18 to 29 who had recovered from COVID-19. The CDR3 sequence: CASRLQGQGSGTIYF. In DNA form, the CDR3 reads TGTGCCAGTCGACTTCAGGGACAGGGTTCTGGCACCATATATTTT.